Presented here are 17 T cell receptor beta chains from one specimen sequenced in a study of cytomegalovirus exposure and HLA in healthy donors. PCR used 60 Vbeta primers and 13 Jbeta primers. Profiling relied on immunoSEQ multiplex PCR, and the TCRdb table lists in-frame clones only, not all of them. The data hold around 110,000 clones, with roughly three fifths observed a single time. The sequencing input was PBMCs. Receptors originate from a woman aged 35 to 49 in good health and CMV-seropositive.

The V and J genes are TRBV2 and TRBJ2-7, with unresolved D. V was clipped by 3 bases and J by 4 bases, with 13 bases between them. The CDR3 is made up of 14 amino acids. The germline V gene encodes CDR1 SNHLY and CDR2 FYNNEI. The CDR3 region has the DNA TGTGCCAGCAGTGACAACCTCAGCGCATACGAGCAGTACTTC. Encoded protein: CASSDNLSAYEQYF.

The V gene is TRBV19, the J gene TRBJ2-7, with TRBD1 as a possible D gene (6 bases). Trimming took 7 bases from V and 0 from J, leaving 16 bases between them. The CDR3 extends over 15 amino acids. Looked up from germline, CDR1 is LNHDA and CDR2 is SQIVND (reference sequence). CDR3 DNA sequence: TGTGCCAGTACTCGGACAGCAGGACCCTCCTACGAGCAGTACTTC. Protein: CASTRTAGPSYEQYF.

This clone was recorded only once. The rearrangement links TRBV6-5 to TRBJ2-7; 11 bases map to TRBD2. Germline assignment: CDR1 MNHEY and CDR2 SVGAGI. This CDR3 region has 16 residues. Losses at the gene ends were 2 bases for V and 1 base for J; bases not matched to a gene: 4. CDR3 sequence: CASSYGASGGSYEQYF. CDR3 nucleotides: TGTGCCAGCAGTTACGGGGCTAGCGGGGGGTCCTACGAGCAGTACTTC.

The chain uses TRBV6-4 and TRBJ2-1, with TRBD2 matching over 10 bases. The CDR3 has 15 amino acids. Trimming removed 3 bases from V and 6 bases from J; junction bases left unmatched: 5. Germline CDR1 and CDR2: MRHNA and SNTAGT. CDR3 bases: TGTGCCAGCAGTGAATGGGCTAGCGGGAGCAATGAGCAGTTCTTC. Protein sequence: CASSEWASGSNEQFF.

This rearrangement joins TRBV5-1 to TRBJ2-7, with TRBD1 matching over 10 bases. There are 16 residues in the CDR3. Germline trimming cut 2 bases from V and 0 bases from J; bases unmatched to any gene: 5. The germline V gene encodes CDR1 SGHRS and CDR2 YFSETQ. This chain's CDR3 is CASSLTTGGVSYEQYF. Here the CDR3 DNA reads TGCGCCAGCAGCTTAACGACAGGGGGCGTCTCCTACGAGCAGTACTTC.

This chain connects TRBV19 to TRBJ1-6; 9 bases fit TRBD1. J lost 11 bases, V lost 0 bases, and 5 bases had no gene match. Germline CDR1 is LNHDA and CDR2 is SQIVND (reference sequence). The CDR3 consists of 15 residues. CDR3 protein: CASSIDGTGNAPLHF. For the CDR3, the DNA is TGTGCCAGTAGTATAGATGGGACAGGGAATGCACCCCTCCACTTT.

The V gene is TRBV29-1, the J gene TRBJ2-7; 10 bases are shared with TRBD1. The V gene end was trimmed by 6 bases and the J gene end by 7 bases; junction bases not matched to a gene: 12. CDR3 length: 14 amino acids. From germline, CDR1 is SQVTM and CDR2 ANQGSEA. The CDR3 DNA reads as TGCAGCGTGGGCGCCGGGACAGGGGAGGGGGAGCAGTACTTC. It specifies CSVGAGTGEGEQYF.

This clone was seen repeatedly, ten times or more. At the DNA level, this CDR3 is encoded by other sequences in the same sample as well. CDR3 loop: CASSLQGSNYGYTF. The CDR3 bases are TGTGCCAGCAGTCTACAGGGATCTAACTATGGCTACACCTTC. This chain uses TRBV2 with TRBJ1-2, with D perhaps matching TRBD1 (6 bases). Looked up from germline, CDR1 is SNHLY and CDR2 is FYNNEI. The CDR3 sequence is 14 residues long. Trimming took 5 bases from V and 0 from J, leaving 10 bases between them.

V usage is TRBV27 and J usage is TRBJ2-3; tentatively, D is TRBD1 (6 bases). The germline gives CDR1 MNHEY, CDR2 SMNVEV (reference sequence). Trimming cost V 3 bases and J 6 bases, with 16 bases left between them. The CDR3 totals 15 residues. The CDR3 is CASSFQGHQTDTQYF. CDR3 bases: TGTGCCAGCAGTTTTCAGGGACACCAGACCGATACGCAGTATTTT.

The V gene is TRBV18, the J gene TRBJ2-4, with 8 bases lining up with TRBD1. The CDR3 consists of 17 residues. With V trimmed by 3 bases and J by 0 bases, 7 bases remained unmatched. CDR1 and CDR2 from the germline V gene are KGHSH and LQKENI. Here the CDR3 DNA reads TGTGCCAGCTCACCCAAGGACAGGGAATTAGCCAAAAACATTCAGTACTTC. Amino acids: CASSPKDRELAKNIQYF.

The chain couples TRBV30 to TRBJ1-5; D remains unclear. CDR1 is GTSNPN and CDR2 is SVGIG in the germline V gene (reference sequence). Trimming removed 0 bases at V and 7 bases at J, with 7 bases between. This CDR3 region has 12 residues. For the CDR3, the DNA is TGTGCCTGGAGTGTCGGCGGCCAGCCCCAGCATTTT. Translating it yields CAWSVGGQPQHF.

V and J are TRBV30 and TRBJ1-2; D remains unclear. This CDR3 is built from 13 residues. From germline, CDR1 is GTSNPN and CDR2 SVGIG (reference sequence). V was shortened by 1 base and J by 8 bases, with 14 bases between the two germline ends. The CDR3 sequence is CAWSGRLKDGYTF. The CDR3 nucleotides read TGTGCCTGGAGTGGACGACTAAAGGACGGCTACACCTTC.

The chain joins TRBV19 to TRBJ1-3; D perhaps matches TRBD1 (5 bases). Germline V lookup: CDR1 LNHDA, CDR2 SQIVND (reference sequence). With 6 bases removed from V and 0 bases from J, the gap between germline ends came to 15 bases. The CDR3 contains 16 residues. CDR3 sequence reads: CASSPQGPTSGNTIYF. In DNA, the CDR3 is TGTGCCAGTAGCCCCCAGGGCCCCACCTCTGGAAACACCATATATTTT. Full variable domain (remainder filled in from reference TRBV19 and TRBJ1-3): DGGITQSPKYLFRKEGQNVTLSCEQNLNHDAMYWYRQDPGQGLRLIYYSQIVNDFQKGDIAEGYSVSREKKESFPLTVTSAQKNPTAFYLCASSPQGPTSGNTIYFGEGSWLTVV.

This chain connects TRBV27 to TRBJ2-3, with 10 bases that match TRBD1. Trimming took 4 bases from V and 3 from J; bases not matched to a gene: 7. The CDR3 runs to 16 residues. Per germline, CDR1 MNHEY and CDR2 SMNVEV (reference sequence). CDR3 sequence: CASSSPRGQGTDTQYF. The CDR3 DNA is TGTGCCAGCAGTTCCCCCAGGGGACAGGGGACAGATACGCAGTATTTT.

This clone showed up just a few times. V gene TRBV10-3 combines with J gene TRBJ2-7, with 8 bases lining up with TRBD1. J was trimmed by 0 bases and V by 6 bases; bases with no gene match: 7. Germline-derived CDR1 and CDR2 are ENHRY and SYGVKD. CDR3 size: 15 residues. In DNA, the CDR3 is TGTGCCATCAGAGAAGGGACAGGTTCCTCCTACGAGCAGTACTTC. Protein sequence: CAIREGTGSSYEQYF.

This chain joins TRBV5-4 and TRBJ1-4; TRBD1 agrees at 7 bases. The CDR3 covers 13 residues. CDR1 and CDR2 (germline): SGHNT, YYREEE (reference sequence). V shed 5 bases and J 3 bases; nucleotides not matched to a gene: 1. The DNA of the CDR3 is TGTGCCAGCAGACAGGGGCCTAATGAAAAACTGTTTTTT. Amino acid sequence: CASRQGPNEKLFF. Full variable domain (missing parts from reference TRBV5-4 and TRBJ1-4): ETGVTQSPTHLIKTRGQQVTLRCSSQSGHNTVSWYQQALGQGPQFIFQYYREEENGRGNFPPRFSGLQFPNYSSELNVNALELDDSALYLCASRQGPNEKLFFGSGTQLSVL.

V usage is TRBV2 and J usage is TRBJ2-2; weak D call: TRBD2 (5 bases). V gave up 2 bases and J gave up 0 bases, with 10 bases separating them. This CDR3 region has 16 residues. In germline, CDR1 is SNHLY, CDR2 FYNNEI. This chain's CDR3 is CASSELEGANTGELFF. In DNA, the CDR3 is TGTGCCAGCAGTGAACTCGAGGGAGCGAACACCGGGGAGCTGTTTTTT.